The clone carrying this T cell receptor (beta chain) appeared a few times. Each CDR3 protein is one row after TCRdb ran MiXCR on the 5' RACE reads. In the table there are 210,000 or so distinct CDR3 sequences, 6.5% to 8.5% of which are singletons. The source of the sample is a study of identical twins. Deletions cut 4 bases from V and 4 bases from J, with 13 bases between. The CDR3 runs 15 residues. The germline gives CDR1 SEHNR, CDR2 FQNEAQ (reference sequence). These data also formed part of another study, on yellow fever vaccine responses in identical twins.

The chain employs TRBV7-9 and TRBJ1-4, with a possible D match to TRBD1 (6 bases). The sequence came from a young woman in good health. The sequencing sample was made of memory (CD45RO+) T cells sorted from blood. The CDR3 is CASSSAGQFNEKLFF. CDR3 nucleotides: TGTGCCAGCAGCTCAGCCGGACAGTTTAATGAAAAACTGTTTTTT. The complete variable domain, with remaining parts taken from reference TRBV7-9 and TRBJ1-4, reads DTGVSQNPRHKITKRGQNVTFRCDPISEHNRLYWYRQTLGQGPEFLTYFQNEAQLEKSRLLSDRFSAERPKGSFSTLEIQRTEQGDSAMYLCASSSAGQFNEKLFFGSGTQLSVL.